Below are 15 T cell receptor beta chains sequenced from a single sample in a study of breast tumors, draining lymph nodes, adjacent tissues. Samples came from axillary lymph nodes draining the breast cancer. TCRdb called the multiplex PCR reads again in MiXCR, with one record for every CDR3 protein. Of about 140,000 distinct CDR3 sequences in the sample, approximately 32% were seen once. The specimen was axillary lymph node tissue. All receptors come from a female donor with breast cancer. Some clones in this sample may be carry-over from other donors' samples.

This clonotype was recorded at least ten times. The chain links TRBV10-3 to TRBJ2-7, with a possible D match to TRBD1 (6 bases). Germline V lookup: CDR1 ENHRY, CDR2 SYGVKD. The CDR3 totals 12 residues. Trimming left V 3 bases short and J 3 bases short, with 6 bases between. The CDR3 spells CAISDRGYEQYV. For the CDR3, the DNA is TGTGCCATCAGTGACAGGGGCTACGAGCAGTACGTC.

Only one count was recorded for this clonotype. Since a much larger clone is just one base distant, this may be a read error. V and J are TRBV6-5 and TRBJ2-3, with a tentative D call TRBD1 (8 bases). CDR3 size: 14 residues. V was clipped by 7 bases and J by 4 bases, with 15 bases between them. Germline CDR1 and CDR2: MNHEY and SVGAGI. DNA for the CDR3: TGTGCCAGCATACAGGGGGGGTCCCCAGATACGCAGTATTTT. Its translation is CASIQGGSPDTQYF.

This clonotype was recorded many times. V gene TRBV6-6 combines with J gene TRBJ2-6; D perhaps matches TRBD2 (6 bases). V lost 5 bases to trimming and J lost 0 bases, with 8 bases between them. CDR1 is MNHNY and CDR2 is SVGAGI in the germline V gene (reference sequence). CDR3 length equals 15 residues. This chain's CDR3 is CASSHGSSGANVLTF. The CDR3 DNA reads as TGTGCCAGCAGTCACGGGAGCTCTGGGGCCAACGTCCTGACTTTC.

There are many counts of this clonotype. The chain is built from TRBV7-3 and TRBJ1-2; D gene unclear. The CDR3 spans 16 residues. The germline gives CDR1 SGHTA, CDR2 FQGTGA. The V gene lost 2 bases and the J gene lost 2 bases, with 15 bases spanning the gap. The CDR3 region is CASSLVGGLENYGYTF. The DNA for the CDR3 is TGTGCCAGCAGCTTAGTAGGAGGGTTAGAGAACTATGGCTACACCTTC.

This clonotype was seen at least ten times. The rearrangement links TRBV10-3 to TRBJ1-2, with no clear D. V lost 4 bases and J lost 1, with 10 bases in between. This CDR3 has 14 residues. Germline V gene sequence: CDR1 ENHRY, CDR2 SYGVKD. The CDR3 protein is CAISGGLLNYGYTF. CDR3 nucleotide sequence: TGTGCCATCAGTGGGGGATTGCTTAACTATGGCTACACCTTC.

Ten or more counts support this clonotype. This rearrangement joins TRBV30 to TRBJ2-5; 9 bases agree with TRBD2. CDR3 length: 15 residues. The junction had 10 bases not matched to a gene; V was cut back by 3 bases and J by 5 bases. The V gene's germline CDR1 is GTSNPN and CDR2 SVGIG (reference sequence). The DNA of the CDR3 is TGTGCCTGGAGAGTAGGCGGGGGGGCCGCGGAGACCCAGTACTTC. This gives the protein CAWRVGGGAAETQYF. The complete variable domain, with remaining parts taken from reference TRBV30 and TRBJ2-5, reads SQTIHQWPATLVQPVGSPLSLECTVEGTSNPNLYWYRQAAGRGLQLLFYSVGIGQISSEVPQNLSASRPQDRQFILSSKKLLLSDSGFYLCAWRVGGGAAETQYFGPGTRLLVL.

This clonotype came up once. The chain joins TRBV7-2 to TRBJ2-3, with 10 bases lining up with TRBD2. J lost 11 bases, V lost 3 bases, and 11 bases had no gene match. Germline V CDR1 and CDR2: SGHTA, FQGNSA. The CDR3 extends over 15 amino acids. CDR3: CASSFSGGPYNEQYF. The CDR3 nucleotides read TGTGCCAGCAGCTTTAGCGGGGGGCCATACAATGAGCAGTATTTT.

This chain uses TRBV10-3 with TRBJ2-7; TRBD1 might be the D (5 bases). The germline V gene encodes CDR1 ENHRY and CDR2 SYGVKD. This CDR3 is built from 12 residues. The V end was cut by 10 bases, the J end by 0 bases, with 10 bases between. The CDR3 reads CASMDTSYEQYF. The CDR3 bases are TGTGCCAGCATGGACACCTCCTACGAGCAGTACTTC.

This rearrangement joins TRBV20-1 to TRBJ2-7, with D tentatively TRBD1 or TRBD2 (5 bases each). CDR1 is DFQATT and CDR2 is SNEGSKA in the germline V gene (reference sequence). The length of the CDR3 is 18 residues. The V and J ends lost 5 bases and 0 bases respectively, with 26 bases between them. CDR3 coding DNA: TGCAGTGCTTTGGCTCTGAGTGGGACCCCACTGGACTCCTACGAGCAGTACGTC. Amino acids: CSALALSGTPLDSYEQYV.

The chain combines TRBV29-1 with TRBJ2-1, with TRBD2 matching 11 bases. There are 16 residues in the CDR3. V gave up 7 bases and J gave up 2 bases; unmatched junction bases: 10. Per germline, CDR1 SQVTM and CDR2 ANQGSEA. The CDR3 loop reads CSAAGTSGKPYNEQFF. The CDR3 region has the DNA TGCAGCGCCGCGGGGACTAGCGGAAAACCCTACAATGAGCAGTTCTTC.

A note on this clonotype: The conserved closing phenylalanine or tryptophan is absent in this CDR3, likely reflecting a read error. It is unclear where the CDR3 begins or ends on the DNA, so no DNA is shown, and the CDR3 is as TCRdb lists it. The rearrangement joins TRBV19 to TRBJ1-4; TRBD1 is the table's D call, not checked against the DNA. Germline V gives CDR1 LNHDA, CDR2 SQIVND (reference sequence). The CDR3 is 11 amino acids in total, end residues counted. CDR3 sequence reads: CASTFTGRIDY.

This clonotype was seen at least ten times. V usage is TRBV29-1 and J usage is TRBJ2-5; D might be TRBD1 (6 bases). Per germline, CDR1 SQVTM and CDR2 ANQGSEA. The V and J ends lost 6 bases and 1 base respectively, with 21 bases between them. The CDR3 is 16 amino acids. The DNA for the CDR3 is TGCAGCGTCCAGGGGTGGCCCGGAGGTAGCCAAGAGACCCAGTACTTC. Translating gives CSVQGWPGGSQETQYF.

This clonotype was found many times. J is TRBJ2-1 and V is TRBV4-1, with 7 bases fitting TRBD2. The CDR3 loop spans 15 amino acids. V shed 3 bases, J shed 7 bases, and the junction held 9 bases outside the gene matches. Germline values: CDR1 MGHRA, CDR2 YSYEKL. This CDR3 reads CASSHWGGVGNEQFF. For the CDR3, the DNA is TGCGCCAGCAGCCACTGGGGGGGGGTAGGAAATGAGCAGTTCTTC.

This clonotype has a count of ten or more. This chain connects TRBV5-6 to TRBJ1-5; TRBD1 might be the D (5 bases). The CDR3 is 16 residues long. Trimming shortened V by 8 bases and J by 0 bases, and 18 bases separated the two germline ends. Germline V gene data show CDR1 as SGHDT and CDR2 as YYEEEE. Here the CDR3 reads CASMVWGGYSNQPQHF. The CDR3 nucleotides are TGTGCCAGTATGGTGTGGGGCGGCTATAGCAATCAGCCCCAGCATTTT.

This clonotype was counted many times. V is TRBV11-2 and J is TRBJ1-2; D call uncertain. The CDR3 runs to 12 residues. The V end lost 0 bases, the J end lost 5 bases, and 4 bases lay between the germline ends. Germline V gene sequence: CDR1 SGHAT, CDR2 FQNNGV. The CDR3 region has the DNA TGTGCCAGCAGCTTAGAGATGTATGGCTACACCTTC. This sequence encodes CASSLEMYGYTF.